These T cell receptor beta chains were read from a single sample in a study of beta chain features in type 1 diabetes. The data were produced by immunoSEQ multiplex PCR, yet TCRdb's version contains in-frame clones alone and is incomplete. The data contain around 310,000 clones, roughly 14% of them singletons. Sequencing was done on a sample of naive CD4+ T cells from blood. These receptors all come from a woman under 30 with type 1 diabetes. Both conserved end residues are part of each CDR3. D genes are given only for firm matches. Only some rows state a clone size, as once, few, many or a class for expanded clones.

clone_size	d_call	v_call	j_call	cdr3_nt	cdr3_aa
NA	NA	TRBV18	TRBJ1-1	TGTGCCAGCTCACTGTCGATCGGGGGGTCGAACACTGAAGCTTTCTTT	CASSLSIGGSNTEAFF
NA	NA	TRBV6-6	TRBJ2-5	TGTGCCAGCACCCCATCCTTACGGGAAGAGACCCAGTACTTC	CASTPSLREETQYF
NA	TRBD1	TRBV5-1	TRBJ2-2	TGCGCCAGCAGCGACGGACAGGGTTCGAACACCGGGGAGCTGTTTTTT	CASSDGQGSNTGELFF
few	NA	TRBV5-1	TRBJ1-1	TGCGCCAGCAGCTTGGGGGGAACAGGGAACACTGAAGCTTTCTTT	CASSLGGTGNTEAFF
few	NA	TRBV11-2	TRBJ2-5	TGTGCCAGCAACTCGGGAGGACAGGGTGGGGAGACCCAGTACTTC	CASNSGGQGGETQYF
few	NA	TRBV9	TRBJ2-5	TGTGCCAGCAGCCCACGAGGGGGGGCGGGTTTGGAGACCCAGTACTTC	CASSPRGGAGLETQYF
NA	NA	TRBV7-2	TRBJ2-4	TGTGCCAGCTATCGGGGGAGTGGGGAAAACATTCAGTACTTC	CASYRGSGENIQYF
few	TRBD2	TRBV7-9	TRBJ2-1	TGTGCCAGCAGCTTAGAACTAGCGGGATACAATGAGCAGTTCTTC	CASSLELAGYNEQFF
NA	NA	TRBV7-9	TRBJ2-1	TGTGCCAGCAGCCAGGACCCGAGAGGGGGTGAGCAGTTCTTC	CASSQDPRGGEQFF
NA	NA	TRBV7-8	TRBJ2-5	TGTGCCAGCAGCCTAGAAGGGACACCCACCGGAGAGACCCAGTACTTC	CASSLEGTPTGETQYF
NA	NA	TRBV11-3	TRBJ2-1	TGTGCCAGCAGCTTAGATAACTCCAAGCAGTTCTTC	CASSLDNSKQFF
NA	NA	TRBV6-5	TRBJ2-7	TGTGCCAGCAGTTACCACGGACTCGTCCAGGAGCAGTACTTC	CASSYHGLVQEQYF
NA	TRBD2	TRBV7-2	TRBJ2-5	TGTGCCAGCAGCTCGGGGGGGGAGACCCAGTACTTC	CASSSGGETQYF
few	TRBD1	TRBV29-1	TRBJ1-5	TGCAGCGTTGCGGACAGGATTGATCAGCCCCAGCATTTT	CSVADRIDQPQHF
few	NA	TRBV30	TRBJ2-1	TGTGCCTGGACCAACCGGGGGGCTGGTGAGCAGTTCTTC	CAWTNRGAGEQFF
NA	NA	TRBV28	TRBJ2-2	TGTGCCAGCAGTACGACAGCCACCGGGGAGCTGTTTTTT	CASSTTATGELFF
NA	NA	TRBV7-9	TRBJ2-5	TGTGCCAGCAGCCCCCCAAGTCTACGAGAGACCCAGTACTTC	CASSPPSLRETQYF
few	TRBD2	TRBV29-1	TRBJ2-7	TGCAGCGTTGCCGGAACTAGCGGGGGTTCCTACGAGCAGTACTTC	CSVAGTSGGSYEQYF
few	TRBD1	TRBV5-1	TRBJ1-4	TGCGCCAGCAGCTTGGGGACAGGGAACGGCGAAAAACTGTTTTTT	CASSLGTGNGEKLFF
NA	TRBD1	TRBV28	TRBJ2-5	TGTGCCAGCAGAACAGGGGGCGGAGGTGAGACCCAGTACTTC	CASRTGGGGETQYF
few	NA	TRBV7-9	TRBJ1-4	TGTGCCAGCAGCTTAGCAGGGGTGGGGAATGAAAAACTGTTTTTT	CASSLAGVGNEKLFF
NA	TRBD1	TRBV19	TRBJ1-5	TGTGCCAGTAGTGGAACCGGACAGGGAAACGAGCCCCAGCATTTT	CASSGTGQGNEPQHF
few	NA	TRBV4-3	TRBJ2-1	TGCGCCAGCTCAGGGGAGATTGCCTACAATGAGCAGTTCTTC	CASSGEIAYNEQFF
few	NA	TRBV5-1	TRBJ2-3	TGCGCCAGCAGCTTGGCCCACTCGAGACTAGGTACAGATACGCAGTATTTT	CASSLAHSRLGTDTQYF
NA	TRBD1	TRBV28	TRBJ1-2	TGTGCCAGCAGTCCTTCCGGACAGGGGGATTTATATGGCTACACCTTC	CASSPSGQGDLYGYTF
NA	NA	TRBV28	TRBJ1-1	TGTGCCAGCAGTTTCTTCGGGGGAAACACTGAAGCTTTCTTT	CASSFFGGNTEAFF
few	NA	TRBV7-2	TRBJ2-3	TGTGCCACCCCGGGACTTCGAAGCACAGATACGCAGTATTTT	CATPGLRSTDTQYF
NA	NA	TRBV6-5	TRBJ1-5	TGTGCCAGCAGTTACTCGTGGAGGTCTAGCAATCAGCCCCAGCATTTT	CASSYSWRSSNQPQHF
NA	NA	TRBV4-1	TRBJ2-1	TGCGCCAGCAGCCAAGTCCTCGGTGAGCAGTTCTTC	CASSQVLGEQFF
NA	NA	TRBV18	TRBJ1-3	TGTGCCAGCTCACCACCGGCTCGACTAATCTCTGGAAACACCATATATTTT	CASSPPARLISGNTIYF
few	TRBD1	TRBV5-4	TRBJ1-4	TGTGCCAGCAGCTCGTTCGACAGGGGAGAGGAAAAACTGTTTTTT	CASSSFDRGEEKLFF
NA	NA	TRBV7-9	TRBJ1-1	TGTGCCAGCAGCTTAGCGCGGGGGCAGGACACTGAAGCTTTCTTT	CASSLARGQDTEAFF
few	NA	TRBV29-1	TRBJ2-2	TGCAGCGTGGTTTTCGCGGAGAACACCGGGGAGCTGTTTTTT	CSVVFAENTGELFF
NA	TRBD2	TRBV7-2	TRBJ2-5	TGTGCCAGCAGCCGGGAGGTAGCGGTTGAGACCCAGTACTTC	CASSREVAVETQYF
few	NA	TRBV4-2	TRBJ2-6	TGTGCCAGCAGCCAAGCCACGGTAGCCTCTGGGGCCAACGTCCTGACTTTC	CASSQATVASGANVLTF
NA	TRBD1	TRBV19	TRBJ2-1	TGTGCCAGCCAGACAGGGGCAGGGGCCAATGAGCAGTTCTTC	CASQTGAGANEQFF
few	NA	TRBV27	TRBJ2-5	TGTGCCAGCCGACCGCCGGGTGGACAGACAAAGACCCAGTACTTC	CASRPPGGQTKTQYF
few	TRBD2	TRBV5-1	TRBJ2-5	TGCGCCAGCAGCCTGTTAGCGGGAGAAGAGACCCAGTACTTC	CASSLLAGEETQYF
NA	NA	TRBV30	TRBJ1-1	TGTGCCTTCCCCTTGAGCGGGTTCGCTTTCTTT	CAFPLSGFAFF
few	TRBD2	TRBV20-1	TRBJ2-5	TGCAGCGCTGGACTAGCGGAGACCCAGTACTTC	CSAGLAETQYF
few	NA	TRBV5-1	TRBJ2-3	TGCGCCAGCAGCTACGGGGGTTCCACAGATACGCAGTATTTT	CASSYGGSTDTQYF
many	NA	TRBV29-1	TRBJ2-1	TGCAGCGTGAATGGACAGTACAATGAGCAGTTCTTC	CSVNGQYNEQFF
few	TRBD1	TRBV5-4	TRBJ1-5	TGTGCCAGCAGCTTGGATGGCAGGGGGCCCTCGAGAAAGCATTTT	CASSLDGRGPSRKHF
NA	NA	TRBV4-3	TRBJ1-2	TGCGCCAGCAGCCGGTCGACTAGCGGCACTTCAGGCTACACCTTC	CASSRSTSGTSGYTF
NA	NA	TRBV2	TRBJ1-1	TGTGCCAGCAGGGTTACAGGGCCCACTGAAGCTTTCTTT	CASRVTGPTEAFF
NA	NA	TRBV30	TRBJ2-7	TGTGCCTGGAGTCCCTTTTACATCTACGAGCAGTACTTC	CAWSPFYIYEQYF
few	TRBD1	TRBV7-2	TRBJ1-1	TGTGCCAGCAGCCCCGGGACAGCAAACACTGAAGCTTTCTTT	CASSPGTANTEAFF
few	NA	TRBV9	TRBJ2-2	TGTGCCAGCAGCGTAGTGATCACAGACACCGGGGAGCTGTTTTTT	CASSVVITDTGELFF
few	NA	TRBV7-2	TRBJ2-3	TGTGCCAGCAGCGCAGCGGGCCTCACAGATACGCAGTATTTT	CASSAAGLTDTQYF
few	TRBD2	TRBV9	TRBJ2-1	TGTGCCAGCAGCATGCTAGCGGGAGCGCATAGGGAGCAGTTCTTC	CASSMLAGAHREQFF
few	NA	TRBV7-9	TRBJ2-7	TGTGCCAGCAGCCCCGGGAGCGACCTCCACTACGAGCAGTACTTC	CASSPGSDLHYEQYF
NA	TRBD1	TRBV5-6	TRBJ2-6	TGTGCCAGCAGCTTGGGGATGGGACAGGATAACTCTGGGGCCAACGTCCTGACTTTC	CASSLGMGQDNSGANVLTF
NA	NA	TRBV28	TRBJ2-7	TGTGCCAGCAATTCCCTAGCGAGCTCCTACGAGCAGTACTTC	CASNSLASSYEQYF
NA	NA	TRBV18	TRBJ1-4	TGTGCCAGCTCACCAAGGGGGACCTCTAATGAAAAACTGTTTTTT	CASSPRGTSNEKLFF
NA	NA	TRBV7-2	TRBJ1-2	TGTGCCAGCAGCCCTGACAGAGACTATGGCTACACCTTC	CASSPDRDYGYTF
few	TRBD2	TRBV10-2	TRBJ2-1	TGCGCCAGCAGACTCGGGACTAGCGGCTCCAATGAGCAGTTCTTC	CASRLGTSGSNEQFF
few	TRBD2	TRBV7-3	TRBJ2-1	TGTGCCAGCAGCGTCCACGGGACTAGCGGCCGCTACAATGAGCAGTTCTTC	CASSVHGTSGRYNEQFF
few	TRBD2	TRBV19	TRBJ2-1	TGTGCCAGTAGGAAAGCGGGAGGGCCCTACAATGAGCAGTTCTTC	CASRKAGGPYNEQFF
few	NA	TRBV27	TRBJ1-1	TGTGCCAGCCCCCTAGGGGGGGATTGGAACACTGAAGCTTTCTTT	CASPLGGDWNTEAFF